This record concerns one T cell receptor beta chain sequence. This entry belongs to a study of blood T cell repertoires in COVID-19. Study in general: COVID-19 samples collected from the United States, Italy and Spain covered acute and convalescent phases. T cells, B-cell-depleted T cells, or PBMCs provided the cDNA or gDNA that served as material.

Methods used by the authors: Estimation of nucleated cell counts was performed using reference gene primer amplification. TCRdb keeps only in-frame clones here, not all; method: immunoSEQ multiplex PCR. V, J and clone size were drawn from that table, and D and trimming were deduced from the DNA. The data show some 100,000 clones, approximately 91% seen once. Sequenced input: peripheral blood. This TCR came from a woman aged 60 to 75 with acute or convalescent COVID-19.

The chain's CDR3 is CASSLAIRTGNTEAFF. The CDR3 DNA sequence: TGCGCCAGCAGCTTGGCTATAAGGACAGGAAACACTGAAGCTTTCTTT. The rearrangement joins TRBV5-1 to TRBJ1-1; 7 bases are a match to TRBD1. The germline V gene has CDR1 SGHRS and CDR2 YFSETQ. This CDR3 is built from 16 residues. J lost 2 bases, V lost 0 bases, and 7 bases had no gene match.